This TCR beta chain was profiled in a study of T cell changes during pregnancy in multiple sclerosis. The method was immunoSEQ multiplex PCR; TCRdb's version includes in-frame clones alone and lacks a portion of them. The sample contains 90,000 to 100,000 clones, just under 95% of which appear only once. Germline V gives CDR1 MNHNS, CDR2 SASEGT. The germline V and J ends were trimmed by 7 bases and 3 bases, with 12 bases remaining between them. The CDR3 has 13 residues. This TCR was recovered from a female donor with multiple sclerosis, enrolled in a pregnancy study. The input for sequencing was peripheral blood, taken in the first trimester of pregnancy. V is TRBV6-1 and J is TRBJ1-2; D not resolved. CDR3 DNA sequence: TGTGCCAGCATCGAAAGCGGGGACTATGGCTACACCTTC. This codes for CASIESGDYGYTF.